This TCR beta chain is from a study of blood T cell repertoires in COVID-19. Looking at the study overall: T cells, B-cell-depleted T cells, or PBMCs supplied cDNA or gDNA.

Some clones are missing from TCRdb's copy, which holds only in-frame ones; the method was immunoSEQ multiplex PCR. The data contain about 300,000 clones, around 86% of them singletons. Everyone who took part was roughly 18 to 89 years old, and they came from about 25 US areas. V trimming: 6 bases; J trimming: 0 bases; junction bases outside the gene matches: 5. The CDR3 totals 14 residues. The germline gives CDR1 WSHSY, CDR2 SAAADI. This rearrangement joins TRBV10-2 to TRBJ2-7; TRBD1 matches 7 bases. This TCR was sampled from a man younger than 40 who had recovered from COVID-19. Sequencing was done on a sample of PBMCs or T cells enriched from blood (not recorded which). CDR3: CASRDRGPSYEQYF. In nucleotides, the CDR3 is TGCGCCAGCAGAGATAGGGGGCCCTCCTACGAGCAGTACTTC.